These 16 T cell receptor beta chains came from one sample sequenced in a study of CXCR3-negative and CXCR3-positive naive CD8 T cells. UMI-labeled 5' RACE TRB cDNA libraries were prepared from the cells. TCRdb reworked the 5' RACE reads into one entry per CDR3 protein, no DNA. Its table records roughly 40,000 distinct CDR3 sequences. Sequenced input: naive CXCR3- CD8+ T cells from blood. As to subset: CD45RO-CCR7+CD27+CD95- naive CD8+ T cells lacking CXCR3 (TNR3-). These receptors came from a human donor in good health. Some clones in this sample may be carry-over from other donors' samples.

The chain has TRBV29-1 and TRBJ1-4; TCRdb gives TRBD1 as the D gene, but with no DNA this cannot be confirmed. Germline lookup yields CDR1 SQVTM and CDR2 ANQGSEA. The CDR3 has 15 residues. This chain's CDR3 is CSVEFVTEPNEKLFF. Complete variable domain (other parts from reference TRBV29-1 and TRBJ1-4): SAVISQKPSRDICQRGTSLTIQCQVDSQVTMMFWYRQQPGQSLTLIATANQGSEATYESGFVIDKFPISRPNLTFSTLTVSNMSPEDSSIYLCSVEFVTEPNEKLFFGSGTQLSVL.

Here the CDR3 reads CASRHGTGWGELFF. The rearrangement links TRBV27 to TRBJ2-2; TCRdb's D gene call, TRBD1, goes unchecked for lack of DNA. CDR1 is MNHEY and CDR2 is SMNVEV in the germline V gene (reference sequence). This CDR3 comprises 14 residues.

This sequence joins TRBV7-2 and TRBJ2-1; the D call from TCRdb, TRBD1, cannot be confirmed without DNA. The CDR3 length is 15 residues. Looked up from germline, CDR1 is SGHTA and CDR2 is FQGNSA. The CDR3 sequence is CASSPLKGVYNEQFF.

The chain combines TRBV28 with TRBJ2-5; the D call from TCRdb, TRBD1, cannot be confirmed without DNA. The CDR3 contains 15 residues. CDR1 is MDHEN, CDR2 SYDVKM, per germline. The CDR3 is CASSPGESKGETQYF. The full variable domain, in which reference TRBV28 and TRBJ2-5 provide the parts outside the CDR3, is DVKVTQSSRYLVKRTGEKVFLECVQDMDHENMFWYRQDPGLGLRLIYFSYDVKMKEKGDIPEGYSVSREKKERFSLILESASTNQTSMYLCASSPGESKGETQYFGPGTRLLVL.

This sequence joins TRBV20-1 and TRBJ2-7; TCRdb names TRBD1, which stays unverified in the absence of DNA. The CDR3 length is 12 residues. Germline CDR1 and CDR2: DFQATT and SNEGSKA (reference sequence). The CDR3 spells CSARGDPSEQYF.

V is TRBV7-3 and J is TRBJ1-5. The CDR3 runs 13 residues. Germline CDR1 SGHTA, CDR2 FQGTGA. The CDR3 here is CASSPYPNQPQHF. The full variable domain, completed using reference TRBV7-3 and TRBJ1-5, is GAGVSQTPSNKVTEKGKYVELRCDPISGHTALYWYRQSLGQGPEFLIYFQGTGAADDSGLPNDRFFAVRPEGSVSTLKIQRTERGDSAVYLCASSPYPNQPQHFGDGTRLSIL.

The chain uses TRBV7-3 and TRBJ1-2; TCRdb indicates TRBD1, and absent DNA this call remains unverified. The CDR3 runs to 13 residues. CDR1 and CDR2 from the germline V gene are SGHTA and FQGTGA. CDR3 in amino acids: CASSQDRVGGYTF.

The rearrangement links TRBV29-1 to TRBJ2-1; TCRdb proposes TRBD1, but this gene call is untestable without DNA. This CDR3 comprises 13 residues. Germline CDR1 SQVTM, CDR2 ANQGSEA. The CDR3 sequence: CSASGQGVNEQFF.

The CDR3 spells CASSGPGLAGAYEQFF. J is TRBJ2-1 and V is TRBV5-5; the D call of TRBD2 rests on TCRdb alone, since no DNA is present to check it. This CDR3 comprises 16 residues. CDR1 SGHKS and CDR2 YYEKEE come from the germline V gene (reference sequence).

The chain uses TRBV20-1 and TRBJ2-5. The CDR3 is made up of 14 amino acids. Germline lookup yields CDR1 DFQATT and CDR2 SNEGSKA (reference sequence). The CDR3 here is CSARDPTRWETQYF.

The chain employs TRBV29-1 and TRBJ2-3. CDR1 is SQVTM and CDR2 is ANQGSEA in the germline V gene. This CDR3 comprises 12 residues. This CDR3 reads CSVGLDSDTQYF.

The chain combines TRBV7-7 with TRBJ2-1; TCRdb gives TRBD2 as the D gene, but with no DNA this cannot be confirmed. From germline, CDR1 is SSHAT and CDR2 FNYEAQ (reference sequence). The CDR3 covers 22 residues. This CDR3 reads CASSLDIGVLAGGPINFDEQFF.

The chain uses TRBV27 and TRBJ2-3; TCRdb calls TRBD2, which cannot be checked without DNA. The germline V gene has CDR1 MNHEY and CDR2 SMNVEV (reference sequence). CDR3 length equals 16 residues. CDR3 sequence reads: CASSPWWAGDTDTQYF.

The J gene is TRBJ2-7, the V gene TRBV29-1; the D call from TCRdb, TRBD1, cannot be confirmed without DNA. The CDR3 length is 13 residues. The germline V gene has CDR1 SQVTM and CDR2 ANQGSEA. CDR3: CSVEEEQAHEQYF.

This CDR3 is CSAQTTTSTEAFF. The chain carries TRBV29-1 and TRBJ1-1. Looked up from germline, CDR1 is SQVTM and CDR2 is ANQGSEA. The CDR3 contains 13 residues.

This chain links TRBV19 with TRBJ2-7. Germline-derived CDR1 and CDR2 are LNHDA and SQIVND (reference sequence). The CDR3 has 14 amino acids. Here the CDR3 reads CASSSMDGSYEQYF.